Below, one T cell receptor (beta chain) is given with its context. Its antigen is undetermined. The data are from a study of blood T cells in healthy people across ages. Regarding the study as a whole: The study regarded diversity estimates from one million T cells as underestimates. Diversity of TCR beta correlated strongly with naive T cell percentage.

V lost 2 bases and J lost 8; bases outside the gene matches: 12. CDR1 is WSHSY, CDR2 SAAADI, per germline. The CDR3 contains 16 residues. In each sample, at least 6.5 million PBMCs were isolated. A second roughly 6 to 12 cycle PCR used barcoded and J-beta primers. One entry per CDR3 protein results from TCRdb running MiXCR on the 5' RACE reads. The sample holds 1.5 million to 2 million distinct CDR3 sequences; roughly a third are singletons and the top ten take 10% to 12%. This sequence was found in a woman under 40 in good health. The chain joins TRBV10-2 to TRBJ1-2; 9 bases map to TRBD1. The specimen was blood. The CDR3 is CASSEPGTGPTRGYTF. The CDR3, as DNA: TGCGCCAGCAGTGAGCCAGGGACAGGGCCTACTCGGGGCTACACCTTC.